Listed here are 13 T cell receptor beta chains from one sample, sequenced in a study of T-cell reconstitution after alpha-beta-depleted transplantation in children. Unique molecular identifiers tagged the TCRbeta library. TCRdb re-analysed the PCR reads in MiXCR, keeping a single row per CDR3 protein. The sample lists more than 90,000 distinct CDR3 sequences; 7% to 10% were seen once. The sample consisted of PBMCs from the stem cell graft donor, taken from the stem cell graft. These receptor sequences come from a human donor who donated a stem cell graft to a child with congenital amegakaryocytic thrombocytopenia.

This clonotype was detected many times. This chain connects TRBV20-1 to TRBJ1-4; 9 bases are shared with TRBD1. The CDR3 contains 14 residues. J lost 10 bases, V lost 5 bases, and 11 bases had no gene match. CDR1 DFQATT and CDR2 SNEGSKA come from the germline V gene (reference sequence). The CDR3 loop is CSAVPGQGVGKLFF. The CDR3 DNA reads TGCAGTGCTGTCCCGGGACAGGGAGTAGGAAAACTGTTTTTT.

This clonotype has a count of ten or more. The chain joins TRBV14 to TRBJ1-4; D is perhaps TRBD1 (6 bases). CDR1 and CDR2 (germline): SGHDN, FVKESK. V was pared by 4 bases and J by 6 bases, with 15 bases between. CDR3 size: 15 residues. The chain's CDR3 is CASSLRGRGDEKLFF. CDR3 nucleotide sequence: TGTGCCAGCAGCCTCAGGGGACGAGGAGATGAAAAACTGTTTTTT. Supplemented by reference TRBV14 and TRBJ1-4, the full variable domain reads EAGVTQFPSHSVIEKGQTVTLRCDPISGHDNLYWYRRVMGKEIKFLLHFVKESKQDESGMPNNRFLAERTGGTYSTLKVQPAELEDSGVYFCASSLRGRGDEKLFFGSGTQLSVL.

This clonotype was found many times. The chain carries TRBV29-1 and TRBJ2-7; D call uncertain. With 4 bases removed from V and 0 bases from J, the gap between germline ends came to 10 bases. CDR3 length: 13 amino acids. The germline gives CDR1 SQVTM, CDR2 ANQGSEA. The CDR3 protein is CSVVYKSSYEQYF. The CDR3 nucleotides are TGCAGCGTTGTCTACAAGAGCTCCTACGAGCAGTACTTC.

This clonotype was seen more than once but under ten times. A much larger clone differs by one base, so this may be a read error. CDR3 loop: CASSFGLGNQPQHF. CDR3 nucleotide sequence: TGTGCCAGCAGCTTTGGGCTGGGGAACCAGCCCCAGCATTTT. The chain carries TRBV5-5 and TRBJ1-5; D uncertain. The germline V gene has CDR1 SGHKS and CDR2 YYEKEE (reference sequence). Between the trimmed V and J ends, which lost 2 bases and 7 bases, there was a span of 13 bases. The CDR3 has 14 amino acids.

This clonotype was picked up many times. The DNA for the CDR3 is TGCGCCAGCAGTGATCTCCAGGCTCGAGGGGGAGGGGAGACCCAGTACTTC. Translating it yields CASSDLQARGGGETQYF. The chain recombines TRBV5-1 with TRBJ2-5; a weak D match, TRBD2 (7 bases). The CDR3 is made up of 17 amino acids. The V gene's germline CDR1 is SGHRS and CDR2 YFSETQ. The V end lost 5 bases, the J end lost 5 bases, and 25 bases lay between the germline ends.

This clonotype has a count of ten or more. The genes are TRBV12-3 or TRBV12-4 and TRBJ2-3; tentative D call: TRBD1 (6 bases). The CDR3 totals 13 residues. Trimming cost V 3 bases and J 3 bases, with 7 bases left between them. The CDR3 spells CASSFGTTDTQYF. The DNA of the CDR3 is TGTGCCAGCAGTTTTGGGACAACAGATACGCAGTATTTT.

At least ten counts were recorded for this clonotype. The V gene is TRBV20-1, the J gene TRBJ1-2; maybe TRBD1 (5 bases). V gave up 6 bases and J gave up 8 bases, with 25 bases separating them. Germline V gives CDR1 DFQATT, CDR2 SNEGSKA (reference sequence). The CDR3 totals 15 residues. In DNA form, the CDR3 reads TGCAGTGCGTTCCCCCCCGACGGGGCAGGGCGAGGCTACACCTTC. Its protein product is CSAFPPDGAGRGYTF.

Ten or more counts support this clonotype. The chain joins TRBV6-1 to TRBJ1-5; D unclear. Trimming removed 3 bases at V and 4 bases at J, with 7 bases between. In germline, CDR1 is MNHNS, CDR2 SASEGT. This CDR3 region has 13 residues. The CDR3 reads CASSEVTNQPQHF. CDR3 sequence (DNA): TGTGCCAGCAGTGAGGTGACTAATCAGCCCCAGCATTTT.

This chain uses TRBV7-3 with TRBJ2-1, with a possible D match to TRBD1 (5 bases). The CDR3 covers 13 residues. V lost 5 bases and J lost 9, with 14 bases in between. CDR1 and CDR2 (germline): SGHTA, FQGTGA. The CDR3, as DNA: TGTGCCAGCAGCCAACACCCTAGGGGTGAGCAGTTCTTC. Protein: CASSQHPRGEQFF.

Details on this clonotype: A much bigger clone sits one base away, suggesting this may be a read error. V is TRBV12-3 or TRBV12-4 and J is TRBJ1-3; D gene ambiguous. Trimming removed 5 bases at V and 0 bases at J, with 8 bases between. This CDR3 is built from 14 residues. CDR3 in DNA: TGTGCCAGCAGTAAGTGTGTCTCTGGAAACACCATATATTTT. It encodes CASSKCVSGNTIYF.

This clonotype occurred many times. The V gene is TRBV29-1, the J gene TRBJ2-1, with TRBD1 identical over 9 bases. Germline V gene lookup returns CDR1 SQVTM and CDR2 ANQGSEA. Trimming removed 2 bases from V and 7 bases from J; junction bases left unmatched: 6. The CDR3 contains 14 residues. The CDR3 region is CSVELDRGPNEQFF. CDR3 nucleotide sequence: TGCAGCGTTGAATTGGACAGGGGCCCAAATGAGCAGTTCTTC.

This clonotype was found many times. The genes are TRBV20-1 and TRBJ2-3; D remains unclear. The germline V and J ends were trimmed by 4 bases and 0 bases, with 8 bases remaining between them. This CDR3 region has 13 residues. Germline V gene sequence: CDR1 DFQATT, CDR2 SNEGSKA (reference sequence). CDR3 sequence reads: CSAKLGSTDTQYF. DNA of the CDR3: TGCAGTGCTAAGCTGGGGAGCACAGATACGCAGTATTTT.

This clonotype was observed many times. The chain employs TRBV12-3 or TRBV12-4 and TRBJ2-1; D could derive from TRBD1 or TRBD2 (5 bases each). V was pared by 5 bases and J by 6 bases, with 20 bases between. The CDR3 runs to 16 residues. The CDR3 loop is CASSPFGPGAGNEQFF. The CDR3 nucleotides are TGTGCCAGCAGTCCCTTCGGACCCGGGGCAGGCAATGAGCAGTTCTTC.